Listed here are 8 T cell receptor beta chains from one sample, sequenced in a study of blood T cell repertoires in COVID-19. Only in-frame clones appear in the TCRdb table, and some are missing; sequencing was by immunoSEQ multiplex PCR. Among a few hundred thousand clones, 70% to 90% were seen once, and the ten largest hold around 4%. Sequencing used PBMCs or T cells enriched from blood (not recorded which). The receptors were gathered from a middle-aged woman with acute COVID-19.

This clone is a singleton in its sample. This chain uses TRBV10-2 with TRBJ2-2; 11 nucleotides agree with TRBD2. This CDR3 region has 17 residues. After removal of 1 base from V and 5 bases from J, the junction contained 6 bases not matched to a gene. Germline V gene sequence: CDR1 WSHSY, CDR2 SAAADI. In nucleotides, the CDR3 is TGCGCCAGCAGTGAGTTTAGCGGGAGGGCTGGAACCGGGGAGCTGTTTTTT. Amino acids: CASSEFSGRAGTGELFF.

The chain uses TRBV19 and TRBJ2-1; no clear D. This CDR3 is 15 amino acids long. Trimming shortened V by 8 bases and J by 0 bases, and 14 bases separated the two germline ends. CDR1 and CDR2 (germline): LNHDA, SQIVND (reference sequence). The CDR3 sequence: CASGDLTSSYNEQFF. CDR3 nucleotide sequence: TGTGCCAGTGGAGACCTTACGAGCTCCTACAATGAGCAGTTCTTC.

V is TRBV28 and J is TRBJ1-2, with D perhaps matching TRBD1 (5 bases). Trimming left V 5 bases short and J 0 bases short, with 7 bases between. The CDR3 is 13 residues long. CDR1 and CDR2 (germline): MDHEN, SYDVKM. The CDR3 is CASSRQTNYGYTF. CDR3 in DNA: TGTGCCAGCAGTCGACAGACTAACTATGGCTACACCTTC.

The chain employs TRBV19 and TRBJ2-5; TRBD1 might be the D (6 bases). From germline, CDR1 is LNHDA and CDR2 SQIVND (reference sequence). The CDR3 covers 13 residues. The V gene lost 2 bases and the J gene lost 5 bases, with 9 bases spanning the gap. CDR3 sequence reads: CASSIRGSETQYF. The CDR3 DNA reads as TGTGCCAGTAGTATAAGGGGGTCCGAGACCCAGTACTTC.

The chain uses TRBV7-3 and TRBJ2-2; D is perhaps TRBD2 (5 bases). CDR1 is SGHTA, CDR2 FQGTGA, per germline. The CDR3 is 14 residues long. Trimming stripped 7 bases from V and 7 bases from J, with 16 bases between. The CDR3 is CASTPEVEVGELFF. In DNA, the CDR3 is TGTGCCAGCACCCCGGAGGTGGAGGTCGGGGAGCTGTTTTTT.

This clone was picked up one time. The rearrangement uses TRBV18 and TRBJ1-1, with D unclear. The germline CDR1 and CDR2 sequences are KGHSH and LQKENI. V was pared by 3 bases and J by 4 bases, with 18 bases between. This CDR3 has 16 residues. This chain's CDR3 is CASSPTEPRFGTEAFF. The CDR3, as DNA: TGTGCCAGCTCACCCACCGAACCCAGGTTCGGCACTGAAGCTTTCTTT.

The gene calls are TRBV9 and TRBJ1-6; D is unresolved. Trimming left V 0 bases short and J 8 bases short, with 12 bases between. The CDR3 is made up of 15 amino acids. From germline, CDR1 is SGDLS and CDR2 YYNGEE. CDR3 sequence: CASSVGSRHDSPLHF. In nucleotides, the CDR3 is TGTGCCAGCAGCGTAGGCTCCAGGCATGATTCACCCCTCCACTTT.

J is TRBJ2-1 and V is TRBV7-9; possible D gene TRBD2, 6 bases. CDR1 SEHNR and CDR2 FQNEAQ come from the germline V gene (reference sequence). This CDR3 is built from 12 residues. Trimming shortened V by 11 bases and J by 10 bases, and 18 bases separated the two germline ends. Written as DNA, the CDR3 is TGTGCCGGGCGGGTAGCGGAGGCCGAGCAGTTCTTC. This sequence encodes CAGRVAEAEQFF. The full variable domain, its missing parts supplied by reference TRBV7-9 and TRBJ2-1, is DTGVSQNPRHKITKRGQNVTFRCDPISEHNRLYWYRQTLGQGPEFLTYFQNEAQLEKSRLLSDRFSAERPKGSFSTLEIQRTEQGDSAMYLCAGRVAEAEQFFGPGTRLTVL.